The present T cell receptor (beta chain) was sequenced within a study of blood T cell repertoires in COVID-19. In the study overall: Sites across the United States, Italy and Spain contributed samples from acute and convalescent COVID-19. T cells, B-cell-depleted T cells, or PBMCs supplied cDNA or gDNA.

Source study methods: Amplified reference gene primers provided the basis for estimating nucleated cell counts. Libraries were prepared by immunoSEQ multiplex PCR; TCRdb keeps only in-frame clonotypes and omits some of them. That table is the source of V, J and clone size, and D and trimming were worked out from the DNA. The table records roughly 240,000 clones, roughly 86% of them present only once. In regard to this clone: Because the CDR3's place on the DNA is in doubt, the DNA is left out and the CDR3 is given as listed by TCRdb.

Those enrolled in Seattle joined during active infection and were followed longitudinally afterward. Germline CDR1 is LGHDT and CDR2 is YNNKEL (reference sequence). Termini included, the CDR3 measures 16 amino acids. The chain joins TRBV3-1 (or the pseudogene TRBV3-2) to TRBJ2-1; the table assigns TRBD1, which was not confirmed against the DNA. Sequenced sample: peripheral blood. The receptor's source is a woman older than 75 with COVID-19, enrolled during active disease. The CDR3 sequence: CASSFGAGTGYNEQFF.